This T cell receptor (beta chain) was recorded in a study of T cells in tuberculosis. The wider study: CD1B tetramers identified T cells specific for mycobacterial lipid GMM. Overall study results and limits: Smaller alpha distances in active tuberculosis partly reflected shorter CDR3-alpha lengths.

Profiled with immunoSEQ multiplex PCR; TCRdb holds only in-frame clones, not every one. The data show about 10,000 clones, approximately 94% seen once. This clone turned up a few times. Its antigen remains unidentified. The clonotype comes from an adult with tuberculosis. The sample consisted of PBMCs.

The CDR3 DNA is TGTGCCAGCAGCCCTTCCCTCGAGACTAGCTCAGAGACCCAGTACTTC. The encoded protein is CASSPSLETSSETQYF. This chain links TRBV7-2 with TRBJ2-5, with 7 bases identical to TRBD2. The CDR3 consists of 16 residues. Germline loops: CDR1 SGHTA, CDR2 FQGNSA. The V segment lost 5 bases and the J segment 4 bases; nucleotides outside the gene matches: 13.